This is a list of T cell receptor beta chains from one sample in a study of beta chain features in type 1 diabetes. Using immunoSEQ multiplex PCR, the repertoire was profiled, and TCRdb retains in-frame clones only, with some absent. The sample lists 400,000 to 550,000 clones, 11% occurring once. Sequencing input: naive CD4+ T cells from blood. The receptors were gathered from a young woman in good health. CDR3s include the opening cysteine and the closing phenylalanine or tryptophan. The order of the fields is clone size, J gene, CDR3 length, V gene, CDR3 protein. Size values are once, few and many counts, or a class for expanded clones, and some rows have none.

few TRBJ1-1 14 TRBV9 CASSPVVGGTEAFF
few TRBJ2-1 15 TRBV7-2 CASIPLAGGHNEQFF
few TRBJ2-7 9 TRBV30 CARIGEQYF
NA TRBJ1-2 12 TRBV10-3 CAISESMRGYTF
few TRBJ2-1 16 TRBV27 CASSWDSGRRYNEQFF
NA TRBJ2-1 15 TRBV7-9 CASSLLAGAVNEQFF
NA TRBJ2-1 15 TRBV2 CASSINRESYNEQFF
few TRBJ2-7 15 TRBV18 CASSPQAQGGYEQYF
NA TRBJ1-4 12 TRBV2 CASSVGSEKLFF
NA TRBJ2-5 13 TRBV18 CASSPAGSETQYF
NA TRBJ2-3 15 TRBV4-2 CASSHGLAHTDTQYF
few TRBJ2-2 12 TRBV28 CASSSPTGRLFF
few TRBJ2-3 14 TRBV9 CASSVVPLADTQYF
NA TRBJ2-7 13 TRBV10-3 CAIRRTESYEQYF
NA TRBJ1-2 12 TRBV27 CASSLQGYGYTF
NA TRBJ2-5 15 TRBV7-9 CASSAGRIIRETQYF
NA TRBJ2-7 14 TRBV7-9 CASSLRTGKHEQYF
few TRBJ1-3 11 TRBV7-6 CASSLGNTIYF
few NA 16 TRBV25-1 CASSYPLGGGTYEQYF
NA TRBJ1-4 16 TRBV4-2 CASSSPPGATNEKLFF
NA TRBJ2-5 17 TRBV7-2 CASSPRGDRGARETQYF
few TRBJ2-2 16 TRBV25-1 CASSEAPRGRTGELFF
NA TRBJ2-2 15 TRBV25-1 CASSELGTNTGELFF
NA TRBJ2-7 14 TRBV18 CASSSPAGVYEQYF
few TRBJ2-5 14 TRBV6-5 CASSYHWTAPSQYF
NA TRBJ2-5 16 TRBV4-1 CASSQVAGGPRETQYF